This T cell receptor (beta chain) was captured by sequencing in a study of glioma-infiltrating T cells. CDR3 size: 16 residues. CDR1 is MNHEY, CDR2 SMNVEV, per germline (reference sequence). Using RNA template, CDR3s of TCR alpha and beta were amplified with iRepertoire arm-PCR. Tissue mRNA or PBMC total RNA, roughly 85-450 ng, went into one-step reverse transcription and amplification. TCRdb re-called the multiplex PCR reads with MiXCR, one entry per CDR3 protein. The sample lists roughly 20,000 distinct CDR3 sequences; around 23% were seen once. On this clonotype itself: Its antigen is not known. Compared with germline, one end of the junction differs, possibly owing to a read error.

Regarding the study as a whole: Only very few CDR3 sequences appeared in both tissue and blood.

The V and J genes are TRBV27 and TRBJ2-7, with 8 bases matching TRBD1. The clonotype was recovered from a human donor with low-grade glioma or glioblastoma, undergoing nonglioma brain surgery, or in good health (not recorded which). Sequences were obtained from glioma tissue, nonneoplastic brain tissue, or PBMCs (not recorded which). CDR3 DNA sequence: TGTGCCAGAAGTTTATCGAGGCAGGCAGGGGGCAACGAGAAGTACTTC. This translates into CARSLSRQAGGNEKYF.